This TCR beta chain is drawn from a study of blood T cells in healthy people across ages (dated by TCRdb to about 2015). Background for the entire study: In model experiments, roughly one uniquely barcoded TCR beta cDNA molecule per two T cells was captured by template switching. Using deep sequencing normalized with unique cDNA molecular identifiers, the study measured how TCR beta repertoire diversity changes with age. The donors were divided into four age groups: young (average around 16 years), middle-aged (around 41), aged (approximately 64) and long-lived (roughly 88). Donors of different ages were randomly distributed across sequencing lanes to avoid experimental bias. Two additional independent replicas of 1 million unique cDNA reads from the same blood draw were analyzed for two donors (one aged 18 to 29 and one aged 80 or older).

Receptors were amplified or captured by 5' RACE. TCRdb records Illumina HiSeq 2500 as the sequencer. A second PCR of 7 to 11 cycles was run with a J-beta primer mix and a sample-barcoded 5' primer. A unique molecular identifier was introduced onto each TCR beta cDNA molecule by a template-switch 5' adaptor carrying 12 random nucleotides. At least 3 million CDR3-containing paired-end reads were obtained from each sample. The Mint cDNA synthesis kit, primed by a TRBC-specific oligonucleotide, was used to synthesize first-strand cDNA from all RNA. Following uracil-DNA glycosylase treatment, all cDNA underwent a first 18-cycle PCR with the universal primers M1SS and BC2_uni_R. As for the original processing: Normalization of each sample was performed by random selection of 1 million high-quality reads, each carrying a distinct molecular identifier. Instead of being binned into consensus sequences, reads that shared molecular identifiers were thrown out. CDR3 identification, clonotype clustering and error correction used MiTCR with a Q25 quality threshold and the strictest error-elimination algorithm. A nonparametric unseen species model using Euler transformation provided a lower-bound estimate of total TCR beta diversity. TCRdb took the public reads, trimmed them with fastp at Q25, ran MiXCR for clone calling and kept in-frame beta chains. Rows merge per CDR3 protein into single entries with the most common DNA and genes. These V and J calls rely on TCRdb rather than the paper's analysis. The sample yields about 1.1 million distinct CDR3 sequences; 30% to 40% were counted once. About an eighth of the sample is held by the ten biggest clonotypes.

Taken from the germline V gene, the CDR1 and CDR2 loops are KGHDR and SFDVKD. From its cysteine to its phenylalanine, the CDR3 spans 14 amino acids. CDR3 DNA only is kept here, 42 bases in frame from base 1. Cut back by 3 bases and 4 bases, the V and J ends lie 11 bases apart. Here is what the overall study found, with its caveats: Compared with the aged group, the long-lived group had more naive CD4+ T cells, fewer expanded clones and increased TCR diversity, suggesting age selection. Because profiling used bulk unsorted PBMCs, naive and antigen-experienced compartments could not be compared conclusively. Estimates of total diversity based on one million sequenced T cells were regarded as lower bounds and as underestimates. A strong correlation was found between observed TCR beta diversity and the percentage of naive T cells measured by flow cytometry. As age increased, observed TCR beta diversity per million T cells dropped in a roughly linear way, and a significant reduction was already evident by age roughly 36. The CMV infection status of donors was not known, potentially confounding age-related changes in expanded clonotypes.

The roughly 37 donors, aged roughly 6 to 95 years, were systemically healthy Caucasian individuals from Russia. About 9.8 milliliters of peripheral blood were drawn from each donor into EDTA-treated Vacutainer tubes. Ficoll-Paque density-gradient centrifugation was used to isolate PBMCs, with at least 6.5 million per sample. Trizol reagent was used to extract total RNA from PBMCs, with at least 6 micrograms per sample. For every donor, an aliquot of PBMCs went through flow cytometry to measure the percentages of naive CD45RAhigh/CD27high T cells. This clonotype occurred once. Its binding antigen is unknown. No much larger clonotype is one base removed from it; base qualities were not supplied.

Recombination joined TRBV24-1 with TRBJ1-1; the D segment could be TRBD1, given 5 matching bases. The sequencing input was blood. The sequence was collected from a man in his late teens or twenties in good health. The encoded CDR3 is CATSDVGRVTEAFF. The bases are TGTGCCACCAGTGATGTCGGCAGGGTCACTGAAGCTTTCTTT.